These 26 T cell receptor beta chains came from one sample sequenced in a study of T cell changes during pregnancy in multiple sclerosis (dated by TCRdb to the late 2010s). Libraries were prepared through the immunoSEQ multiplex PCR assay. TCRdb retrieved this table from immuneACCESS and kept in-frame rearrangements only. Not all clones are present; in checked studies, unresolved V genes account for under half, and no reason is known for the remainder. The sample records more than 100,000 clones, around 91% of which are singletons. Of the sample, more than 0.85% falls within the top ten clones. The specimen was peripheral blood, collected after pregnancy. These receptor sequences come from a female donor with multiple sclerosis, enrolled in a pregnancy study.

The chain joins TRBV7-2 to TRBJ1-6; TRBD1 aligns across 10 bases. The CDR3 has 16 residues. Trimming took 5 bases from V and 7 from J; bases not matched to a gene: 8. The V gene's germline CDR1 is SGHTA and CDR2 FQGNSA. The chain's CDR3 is CASSLQGQGINSPLHF. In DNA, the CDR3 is TGTGCCAGCAGCCTACAGGGACAGGGGATCAATTCACCCCTCCACTTT. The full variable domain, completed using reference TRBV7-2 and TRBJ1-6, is GAGVSQSPSNKVTEKGKDVELRCDPISGHTALYWYRQSLGQGLEFLIYFQGNSAPDKSGLPSDRFSAERTGGSVSTLTIQRTQQEDSAVYLCASSLQGQGINSPLHFGNGTRLTVT.

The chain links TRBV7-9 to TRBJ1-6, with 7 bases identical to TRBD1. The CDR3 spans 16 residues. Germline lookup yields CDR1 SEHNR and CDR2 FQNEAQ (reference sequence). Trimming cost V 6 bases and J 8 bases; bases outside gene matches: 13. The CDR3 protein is CASRLLQGGRDSPLHF. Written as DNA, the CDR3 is TGTGCCAGCAGACTCCTACAAGGGGGCCGTGATTCACCCCTCCACTTT.

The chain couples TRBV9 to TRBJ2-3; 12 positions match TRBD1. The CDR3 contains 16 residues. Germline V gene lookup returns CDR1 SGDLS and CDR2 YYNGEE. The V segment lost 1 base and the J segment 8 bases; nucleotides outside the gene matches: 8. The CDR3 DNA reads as TGTGCCAGCAGCGTACAGGCCGGGACAGGGGGCGGTACGCAGTATTTT. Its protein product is CASSVQAGTGGGTQYF.

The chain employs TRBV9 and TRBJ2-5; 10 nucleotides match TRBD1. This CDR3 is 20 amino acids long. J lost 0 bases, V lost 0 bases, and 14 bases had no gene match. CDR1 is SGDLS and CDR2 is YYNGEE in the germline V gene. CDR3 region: CASSVEARGQGRGNQETQYF. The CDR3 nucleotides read TGTGCCAGCAGCGTAGAGGCCAGGGGACAGGGGAGAGGGAACCAAGAGACCCAGTACTTC.

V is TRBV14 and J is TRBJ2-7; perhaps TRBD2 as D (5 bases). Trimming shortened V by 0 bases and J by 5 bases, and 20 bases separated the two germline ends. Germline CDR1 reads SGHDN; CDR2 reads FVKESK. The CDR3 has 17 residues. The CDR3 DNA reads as TGTGCCAGCAGCCAAGAGACGGGGAGAGGACGGCGGGACGAGCAGTACTTC. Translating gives CASSQETGRGRRDEQYF.

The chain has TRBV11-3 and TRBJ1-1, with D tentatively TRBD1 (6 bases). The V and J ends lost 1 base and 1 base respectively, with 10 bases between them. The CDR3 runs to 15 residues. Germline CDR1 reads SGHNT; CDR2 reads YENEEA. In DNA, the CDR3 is TGTGCCAGCAGCTTAGGGGGGCGAGAGAACACTGAAGCTTTCTTT. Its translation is CASSLGGRENTEAFF.

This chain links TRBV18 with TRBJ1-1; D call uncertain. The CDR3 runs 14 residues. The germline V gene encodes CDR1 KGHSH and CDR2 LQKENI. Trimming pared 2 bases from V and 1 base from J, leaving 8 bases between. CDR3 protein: CASSPTSPNTEAFF. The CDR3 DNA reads TGTGCCAGCTCACCAACTTCTCCGAACACTGAAGCTTTCTTT.

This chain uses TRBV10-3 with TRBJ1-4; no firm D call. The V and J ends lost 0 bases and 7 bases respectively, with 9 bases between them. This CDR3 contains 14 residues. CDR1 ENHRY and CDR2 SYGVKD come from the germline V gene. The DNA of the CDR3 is TGTGCCATCAGTGAGTCAATGAGCCGTGAAAAACTGTTTTTT. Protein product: CAISESMSREKLFF.

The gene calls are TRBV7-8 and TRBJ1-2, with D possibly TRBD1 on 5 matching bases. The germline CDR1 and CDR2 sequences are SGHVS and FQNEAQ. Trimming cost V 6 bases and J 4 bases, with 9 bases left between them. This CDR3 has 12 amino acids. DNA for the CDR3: TGTGCCAGCAGTTGGGGGGTCTATGGCTACACCTTC. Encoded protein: CASSWGVYGYTF.

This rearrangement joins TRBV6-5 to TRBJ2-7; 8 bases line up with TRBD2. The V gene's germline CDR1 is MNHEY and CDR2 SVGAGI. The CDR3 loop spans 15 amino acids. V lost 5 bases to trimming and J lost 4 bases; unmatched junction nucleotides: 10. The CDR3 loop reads CASSPGAGGSYEQYF. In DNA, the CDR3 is TGTGCCAGCAGTCCCGGGGCGGGAGGCTCGTACGAGCAGTACTTC.

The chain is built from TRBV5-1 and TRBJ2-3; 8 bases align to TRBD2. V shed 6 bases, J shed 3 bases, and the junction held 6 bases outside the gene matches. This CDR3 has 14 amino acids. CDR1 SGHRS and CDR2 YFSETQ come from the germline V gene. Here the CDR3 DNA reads TGCGCCAGCACCAGGGCGGGAGGAACAGATACGCAGTATTTT. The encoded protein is CASTRAGGTDTQYF.

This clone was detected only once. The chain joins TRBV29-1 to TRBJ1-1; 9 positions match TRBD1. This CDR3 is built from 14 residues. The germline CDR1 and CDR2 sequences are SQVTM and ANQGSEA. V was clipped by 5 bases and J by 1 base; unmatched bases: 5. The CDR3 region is CSVSGTGRNTEAFF. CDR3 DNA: TGCAGCGTTTCAGGGACAGGGAGGAACACTGAAGCTTTCTTT.

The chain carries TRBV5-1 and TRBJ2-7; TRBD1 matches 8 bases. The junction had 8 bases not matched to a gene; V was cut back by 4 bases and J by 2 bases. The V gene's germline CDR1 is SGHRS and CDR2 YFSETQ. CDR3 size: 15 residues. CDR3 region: CASSLGDRPAYEQYF. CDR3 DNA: TGCGCCAGCAGCCTCGGGGACAGGCCTGCCTACGAGCAGTACTTC.

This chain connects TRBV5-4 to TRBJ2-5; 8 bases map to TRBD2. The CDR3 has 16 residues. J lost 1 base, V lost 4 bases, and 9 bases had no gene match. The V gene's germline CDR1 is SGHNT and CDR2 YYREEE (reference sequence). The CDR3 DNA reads TGTGCCAGCAGCCCGGGAGGGGGTAGGGGCCAAGAGACCCAGTACTTC. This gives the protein CASSPGGGRGQETQYF.

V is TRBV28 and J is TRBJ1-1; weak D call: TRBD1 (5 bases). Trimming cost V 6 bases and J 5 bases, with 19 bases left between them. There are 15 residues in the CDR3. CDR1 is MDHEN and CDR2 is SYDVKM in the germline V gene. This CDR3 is CASSSIRRGRTEAFF. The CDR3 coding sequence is TGTGCCAGCAGCTCCATCCGGCGGGGCCGGACTGAAGCTTTCTTT.

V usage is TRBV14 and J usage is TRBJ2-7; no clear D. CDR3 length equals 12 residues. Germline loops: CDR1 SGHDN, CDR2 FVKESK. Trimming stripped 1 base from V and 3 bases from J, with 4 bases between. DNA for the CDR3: TGTGCCAGCAGCCAAGTCGGCTACGAGCAGTACTTC. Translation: CASSQVGYEQYF.

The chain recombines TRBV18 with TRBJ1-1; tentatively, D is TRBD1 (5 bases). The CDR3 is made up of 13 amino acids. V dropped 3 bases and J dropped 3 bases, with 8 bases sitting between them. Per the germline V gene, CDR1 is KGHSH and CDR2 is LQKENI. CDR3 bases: TGTGCCAGCTCACCCAAAGGGGACACTGAAGCTTTCTTT. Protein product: CASSPKGDTEAFF.

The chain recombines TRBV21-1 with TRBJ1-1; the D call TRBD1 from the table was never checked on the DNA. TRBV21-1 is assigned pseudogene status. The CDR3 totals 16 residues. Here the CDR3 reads CASSKRTGYMNTEAFF. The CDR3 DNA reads TGTGCCAGCAGCAAAAGGACAGGTTACATGAACACTGAAGCTTTCTTT.

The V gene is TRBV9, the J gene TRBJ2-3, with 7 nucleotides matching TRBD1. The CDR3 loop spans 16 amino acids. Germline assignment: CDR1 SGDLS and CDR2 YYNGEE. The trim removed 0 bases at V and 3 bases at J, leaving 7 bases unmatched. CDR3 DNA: TGTGCCAGCAGCGTAGATTTCAGGGGGAAGACAGATACGCAGTATTTT. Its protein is CASSVDFRGKTDTQYF.

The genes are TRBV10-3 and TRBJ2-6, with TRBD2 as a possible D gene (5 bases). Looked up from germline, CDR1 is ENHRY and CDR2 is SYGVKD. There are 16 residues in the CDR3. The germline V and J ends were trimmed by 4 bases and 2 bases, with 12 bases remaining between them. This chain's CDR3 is CAISGTLMTGANVLTF. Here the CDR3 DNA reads TGTGCCATCAGTGGGACTCTGATGACTGGGGCCAACGTCCTGACTTTC.

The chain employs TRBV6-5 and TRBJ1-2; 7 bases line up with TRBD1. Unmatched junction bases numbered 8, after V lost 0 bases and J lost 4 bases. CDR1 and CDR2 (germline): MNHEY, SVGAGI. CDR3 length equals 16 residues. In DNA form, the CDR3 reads TGTGCCAGCAGTTACTCGAGAGGGACAGATCGCTATGGCTACACCTTC. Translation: CASSYSRGTDRYGYTF.

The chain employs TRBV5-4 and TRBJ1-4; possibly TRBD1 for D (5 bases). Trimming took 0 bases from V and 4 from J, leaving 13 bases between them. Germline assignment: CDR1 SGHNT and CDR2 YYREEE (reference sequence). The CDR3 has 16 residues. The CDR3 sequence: CASSLAQGGDNEKLFF. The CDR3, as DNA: TGTGCCAGCAGCTTGGCGCAGGGAGGCGATAATGAAAAACTGTTTTTT. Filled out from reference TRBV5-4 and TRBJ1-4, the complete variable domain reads ETGVTQSPTHLIKTRGQQVTLRCSSQSGHNTVSWYQQALGQGPQFIFQYYREEENGRGNFPPRFSGLQFPNYSSELNVNALELDDSALYLCASSLAQGGDNEKLFFGSGTQLSVL.

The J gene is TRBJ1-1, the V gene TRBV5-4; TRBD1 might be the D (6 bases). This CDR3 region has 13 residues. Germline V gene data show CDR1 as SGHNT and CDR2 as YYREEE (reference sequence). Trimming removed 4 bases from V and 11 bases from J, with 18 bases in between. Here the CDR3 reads CASSHSGGQGAFF. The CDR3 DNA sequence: TGTGCCAGCAGCCACTCCGGGGGGCAGGGGGCTTTCTTT.

CDR3 in DNA: TGTGCCAGCAGCCCTGCCCAGGGGATTCGAGGCTACACCTTC. Its protein product is CASSPAQGIRGYTF. The chain couples TRBV7-2 to TRBJ1-2; TRBD1 might be the D (6 bases). V lost 5 bases to trimming and J lost 8 bases, with 18 bases between them. This CDR3 region has 14 residues. Germline CDR1 and CDR2: SGHTA and FQGNSA.

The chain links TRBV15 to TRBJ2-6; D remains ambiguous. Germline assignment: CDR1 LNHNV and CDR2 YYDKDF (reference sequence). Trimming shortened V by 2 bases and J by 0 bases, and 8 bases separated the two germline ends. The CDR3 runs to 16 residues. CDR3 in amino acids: CATSRPQISGANVLTF. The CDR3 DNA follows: TGTGCCACCAGCAGACCTCAGATCTCTGGGGCCAACGTCCTGACTTTC.

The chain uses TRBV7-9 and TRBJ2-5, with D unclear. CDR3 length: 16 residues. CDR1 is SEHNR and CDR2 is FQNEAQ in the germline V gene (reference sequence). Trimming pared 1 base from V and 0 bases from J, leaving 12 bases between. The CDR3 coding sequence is TGTGCCAGCAGCTTAGGGCGGTCACCAAACCAAGAGACCCAGTACTTC. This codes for CASSLGRSPNQETQYF.